These 27 T cell receptor beta chains came from one sample sequenced in a study of T cell responses to AZD1222 COVID-19 vaccine. Libraries were prepared by immunoSEQ multiplex PCR; TCRdb keeps only in-frame clonotypes and omits some of them. The table includes 85,000 to 90,000 clones, around nine tenths detected once. The sequences come from peripheral blood, collected on day 0 of AZD1222 vaccination. Receptor source: an adult in good health.

This clone was recorded once. This chain links TRBV27 with TRBJ2-2; 7 nucleotides agree with TRBD2. Germline V lookup: CDR1 MNHEY, CDR2 SMNVEV (reference sequence). The trim removed 2 bases at V and 4 bases at J, leaving 7 bases unmatched. This CDR3 is 16 amino acids long. For the CDR3, the DNA is TGTGCCAGCAGTTTAACGGGGGGTTGGAGCACCGGGGAGCTGTTTTTT. Its protein is CASSLTGGWSTGELFF.

The chain combines TRBV25-1 with TRBJ1-2; D remains ambiguous. This CDR3 has 12 amino acids. The germline CDR1 and CDR2 sequences are MGHDK and SYGVNS. With 3 bases removed from V and 8 bases from J, the gap between germline ends came to 10 bases. The CDR3 loop reads CASSDPLGGYTF. For the CDR3, the DNA is TGTGCCAGCAGTGACCCCTTGGGAGGCTACACCTTC.

The CDR3 region is CASSVQQAYEQYF. As DNA, the CDR3 is TGCGCCAGCAGTGTTCAACAGGCGTACGAGCAGTACTTC. V usage is TRBV10-2 and J usage is TRBJ2-7; a possible D gene is TRBD1 (5 bases). The CDR3 length is 13 residues. V lost 4 bases, J lost 4 bases, and 11 bases lay in between. The germline gives CDR1 WSHSY, CDR2 SAAADI.

V and J are TRBV19 and TRBJ1-2; no firm D call. From germline, CDR1 is LNHDA and CDR2 SQIVND (reference sequence). The CDR3 length is 12 residues. V was clipped by 7 bases and J by 1 base, with 7 bases between them. CDR3 in DNA: TGTGCCAGTACAGGCGTTAACTATGGCTACACCTTC. This translates into CASTGVNYGYTF.

J is TRBJ1-1 and V is TRBV7-9, with a weak D call TRBD1 (5 bases). The V end lost 0 bases, the J end lost 0 bases, and 11 bases lay between the germline ends. This CDR3 is built from 16 residues. Looked up from germline, CDR1 is SEHNR and CDR2 is FQNEAQ (reference sequence). CDR3 bases: TGTGCCAGCAGCTTAGCTCAGGGACTGTTGAACACTGAAGCTTTCTTT. This codes for CASSLAQGLLNTEAFF.

This rearrangement joins TRBV6-1 to TRBJ2-2, with D unresolved. The ends were cut back, 6 bases at V and 7 bases at J, with 15 bases in the middle. Germline CDR1 reads MNHNS; CDR2 reads SASEGT. There are 14 residues in the CDR3. The CDR3 coding sequence is TGTGCCAGCAGCCTAGACCCCCTGGGCGGGGAGCTGTTTTTT. Translation: CASSLDPLGGELFF.

In DNA form, the CDR3 reads TGTGCCAGCAGCTCTACAGGGTCCTATAATTCACCCCTCCACTTT. As protein: CASSSTGSYNSPLHF. This chain joins TRBV7-9 and TRBJ1-6; TRBD1 might be the D (6 bases). Deletions cut 4 bases from V and 1 base from J, with 8 bases between. The CDR3 spans 15 residues. Looked up from germline, CDR1 is SEHNR and CDR2 is FQNEAQ (reference sequence).

This clone has only one observation. The gene calls are TRBV5-1 and TRBJ1-1; D is perhaps TRBD1 (6 bases). Germline assignment: CDR1 SGHRS and CDR2 YFSETQ. The V end was cut by 0 bases, the J end by 0 bases, with 18 bases between. This CDR3 has 18 residues. DNA of the CDR3: TGCGCCAGCAGCTTGGTCGGGCAGGGGTTGGCCCTGAACACTGAAGCTTTCTTT. Protein product: CASSLVGQGLALNTEAFF.

The chain joins TRBV5-4 to TRBJ2-5; D is possibly TRBD2 (6 bases). From germline, CDR1 is SGHNT and CDR2 YYREEE (reference sequence). Trimming cost V 4 bases and J 3 bases, with 16 bases left between them. The CDR3 contains 15 residues. The CDR3: CASSPKGGSKETQYF. The CDR3 DNA reads as TGTGCCAGCAGCCCCAAGGGAGGTAGCAAAGAGACCCAGTACTTC.

This sequence joins TRBV7-9 and TRBJ1-6, with D perhaps matching TRBD1 (6 bases). Trimming stripped 5 bases from V and 9 bases from J, with 17 bases between. This CDR3 contains 15 residues. From germline, CDR1 is SEHNR and CDR2 FQNEAQ (reference sequence). Written as DNA, the CDR3 is TGTGCCAGCAGCCCTTCCGCCGGGGGGCGTTCACCCCTCCACTTT. Translating it yields CASSPSAGGRSPLHF.

The chain carries TRBV4-1 and TRBJ2-3, with 11 nucleotides matching TRBD2. The CDR3 is made up of 15 amino acids. CDR1 MGHRA and CDR2 YSYEKL come from the germline V gene. Trimming took 4 bases from V and 4 from J; bases not matched to a gene: 4. The CDR3 DNA is TGCGCCAGCAGCCTCATAGCGGGAGGGGCAGATACGCAGTATTTT. Its translation is CASSLIAGGADTQYF.

The CDR3 loop reads CASSQGGLEQYF. The CDR3 nucleotides read TGTGCCAGCAGCCAAGGGGGCCTCGAGCAGTACTTC. This rearrangement joins TRBV3-1 (or the pseudogene TRBV3-2) to TRBJ2-7; tentative D call: TRBD1 (5 bases). The germline gives CDR1 LGHDT, CDR2 YNNKEL (reference sequence). V was cut by 1 base and J by 6 bases, with 7 bases left in between. CDR3 length equals 12 residues.

DNA for the CDR3: TGCAGCGTAGGCTCCATGAACACTGAAGCTTTCTTT. This sequence encodes CSVGSMNTEAFF. The genes are TRBV29-1 and TRBJ1-1; D not certain. CDR1 is SQVTM, CDR2 ANQGSEA, per germline. V shed 6 bases and J shed 0 bases, with 8 bases lying between them. The length of the CDR3 is 12 residues.

The rearrangement links TRBV20-1 to TRBJ2-3, with D perhaps assigned TRBD1 or TRBD2 (6 bases each). Germline V gene data show CDR1 as DFQATT and CDR2 as SNEGSKA (reference sequence). The CDR3 extends over 15 amino acids. Trimming took 3 bases from V and 3 from J, leaving 16 bases between them. As DNA, the CDR3 is TGCAGTGCTAGTATACGGGCGGGACAAACAGATACGCAGTATTTT. This sequence encodes CSASIRAGQTDTQYF.

The V and J genes are TRBV2 and TRBJ2-7; 12 bases fit TRBD2. This CDR3 spans 14 amino acids. Germline lookup yields CDR1 SNHLY and CDR2 FYNNEI. J was trimmed by 5 bases and V by 2 bases; bases with no gene match: 1. The CDR3 protein is CASSERLAGDEQYF. CDR3 coding DNA: TGTGCCAGCAGTGAAAGACTAGCGGGAGACGAGCAGTACTTC.

This chain joins TRBV7-9 and TRBJ2-5, with TRBD2 as a possible D gene (6 bases). CDR1 SEHNR and CDR2 FQNEAQ come from the germline V gene (reference sequence). CDR3 size: 16 residues. With 5 bases removed from V and 5 bases from J, the gap between germline ends came to 21 bases. This CDR3 is CASSLEGTLRAETQYF. As DNA, the CDR3 is TGTGCCAGCAGCCTCGAGGGGACTCTGAGGGCGGAGACCCAGTACTTC. The full variable domain, in which reference TRBV7-9 and TRBJ2-5 provide the parts outside the CDR3, is DTGVSQNPRHKITKRGQNVTFRCDPISEHNRLYWYRQTLGQGPEFLTYFQNEAQLEKSRLLSDRFSAERPKGSFSTLEIQRTEQGDSAMYLCASSLEGTLRAETQYFGPGTRLLVL.

This chain joins TRBV19 and TRBJ2-1, with TRBD2 identical over 7 bases. J lost 0 bases, V lost 3 bases, and 5 bases had no gene match. The CDR3 extends over 16 amino acids. Per germline, CDR1 LNHDA and CDR2 SQIVND (reference sequence). CDR3 residues: CASSILGGGSYNEQFF. Here the CDR3 DNA reads TGTGCCAGTAGTATCCTGGGCGGGGGCTCCTACAATGAGCAGTTCTTC.

The gene calls are TRBV4-1 and TRBJ1-2; D is undetermined. This CDR3 is 16 amino acids long. CDR1 and CDR2 (germline): MGHRA, YSYEKL. V lost 3 bases and J 2 bases, leaving 16 bases between the germline ends. The CDR3 region has the DNA TGCGCCAGCAGCCAGCAAGTGGGCAGAGAAAACTATGGCTACACCTTC. This sequence encodes CASSQQVGRENYGYTF.

This clone occurred a few times. This chain connects TRBV28 to TRBJ2-5; perhaps D is TRBD1 or TRBD2 (5 bases each). There are 13 residues in the CDR3. Germline-derived CDR1 and CDR2 are MDHEN and SYDVKM. V was cut by 3 bases and J by 3 bases, with 8 bases left in between. The chain's CDR3 is CASSLGREETQYF. The DNA of the CDR3 is TGTGCCAGCAGTTTGGGGCGGGAAGAGACCCAGTACTTC.

The V gene is TRBV18, the J gene TRBJ1-1; possible D gene TRBD1, 6 bases. The CDR3 has 14 residues. V was shortened by 6 bases and J by 4 bases, with 15 bases between the two germline ends. Per germline, CDR1 KGHSH and CDR2 LQKENI. As DNA, the CDR3 is TGTGCCAGCTCTATTTGGGACAAGGGCACTGAAGCTTTCTTT. This translates into CASSIWDKGTEAFF.

V gene TRBV27 combines with J gene TRBJ2-7, with D perhaps being TRBD1 or TRBD2 (5 bases each). The CDR3 has 12 residues. The germline V and J ends were trimmed by 2 bases and 6 bases, with 8 bases remaining between them. The germline gives CDR1 MNHEY, CDR2 SMNVEV (reference sequence). DNA for the CDR3: TGTGCCAGCAGTTTAGGGGACGGCGAGCAGTACTTC. Translating gives CASSLGDGEQYF.

The rearrangement links TRBV15 to TRBJ1-5; D is ambiguous. The V end was cut by 7 bases, the J end by 2 bases, with 15 bases between. This CDR3 spans 15 amino acids. Germline V CDR1 and CDR2: LNHNV, YYDKDF (reference sequence). Here the CDR3 DNA reads TGTGCCACCACCCTGAGGGAGGGAGGCAATCAGCCCCAGCATTTT. Its protein product is CATTLREGGNQPQHF.

This clone showed up just once. The chain couples TRBV12-3 or TRBV12-4 to TRBJ2-7, with a possible D match to TRBD1 (7 bases). CDR3 length equals 13 residues. Trimming shortened V by 4 bases and J by 7 bases, and 14 bases separated the two germline ends. The CDR3 sequence is CASSWGQGGEQYF. In DNA form, the CDR3 reads TGTGCCAGCAGTTGGGGGCAGGGGGGAGAGCAGTACTTC.

The rearrangement links TRBV5-7 to TRBJ2-1, with D unresolved. TRBV5-7 is noted as an ORF with a role that remains uncertain. The V end lost 1 base, the J end lost 8 bases, and 10 bases lay between the germline ends. There are 13 residues in the CDR3. In DNA form, the CDR3 reads TGTGCCAGCAGCTTGAGGTCCGCCGATGAGCAGTTCTTC. It yields the protein CASSLRSADEQFF.

V usage is TRBV2 and J usage is TRBJ1-1; D remains unclear. This CDR3 is 13 amino acids long. CDR1 SNHLY and CDR2 FYNNEI come from the germline V gene. Trimming removed 7 bases from V and 5 bases from J, with 14 bases in between. As DNA, the CDR3 is TGTGCCAGCAACCCGGGGAGTGGGACTGAAGCTTTCTTT. Protein sequence: CASNPGSGTEAFF.

V is TRBV10-3 and J is TRBJ1-1, with TRBD1 as a possible D gene (5 bases). CDR1 is ENHRY, CDR2 SYGVKD, per germline. V was pared by 4 bases and J by 2 bases, with 17 bases between. This CDR3 is 16 amino acids long. The CDR3 DNA reads TGTGCCATCAGTGGGTGGCAGGGAAGGACTAACACTGAAGCTTTCTTT. It encodes CAISGWQGRTNTEAFF.

The chain links TRBV11-1 to TRBJ2-7; tentative D call: TRBD2 (6 bases). Trimming pared 4 bases from V and 0 bases from J, leaving 13 bases between. The CDR3 extends over 15 amino acids. Germline-derived CDR1 and CDR2 are SGHAT and FQDESV (reference sequence). This CDR3 is CASSSRTNPSYEQYF. CDR3 DNA sequence: TGTGCCAGCAGCTCCCGGACTAACCCCTCCTACGAGCAGTACTTC.